One sample yielded the 9 T cell receptor beta chains listed below, sequenced in a study of blood T cell repertoires in COVID-19. Assay: immunoSEQ multiplex PCR; the TCRdb copy retains only in-frame clones and omits some. The repertoire holds approximately 120,000 clones, with around 83% as singletons. Sequences were obtained from PBMCs or T cells enriched from blood (not recorded which). The source is a man aged 25-45 years who had recovered from COVID-19.

CDR3 sequence reads: CASRDGTSYNQETQYF. The DNA for the CDR3 is TGCGCCAGCAGGGATGGGACTAGCTATAACCAAGAGACCCAGTACTTC. V gene TRBV5-1 combines with J gene TRBJ2-5, with TRBD2 identical over 9 bases. The CDR3 length is 16 residues. V lost 5 bases, J lost 0 bases, and 8 bases stayed unmatched. Germline V gives CDR1 SGHRS, CDR2 YFSETQ. Variable domain in full (rest from reference TRBV5-1 and TRBJ2-5): KAGVTQTPRYLIKTRGQQVTLSCSPISGHRSVSWYQQTPGQGLQFLFEYFSETQRNKGNFPGRFSGRQFSNSRSEMNVSTLELGDSALYLCASRDGTSYNQETQYFGPGTRLLVL.

The chain recombines TRBV5-1 with TRBJ1-1, with D uncertain. V was clipped by 0 bases and J by 0 bases, with 12 bases between them. The CDR3 totals 16 residues. Germline CDR1 SGHRS, CDR2 YFSETQ. Here the CDR3 reads CASSLGADSMNTEAFF. CDR3 DNA: TGCGCCAGCAGCTTGGGCGCCGACTCCATGAACACTGAAGCTTTCTTT.

Concerning this clone itself: Because it lacks the conserved phenylalanine or tryptophan at the end, this CDR3 is likely a read error. The DNA is omitted, as the CDR3 cannot be located on it reliably, and the CDR3 follows TCRdb's listing. The rearrangement uses TRBV5-1 and TRBJ2-7; the D call TRBD1 from the table was never checked on the DNA. Germline-derived CDR1 and CDR2 are SGHRS and YFSETQ. A total of 13 residues make up the CDR3, ends included. The CDR3 loop is CASSLVAGALMAI.

The rearrangement joins TRBV9 to TRBJ2-1; 11 bases match TRBD1. This CDR3 region has 20 residues. The junction had 15 bases not matched to a gene; V was cut back by 4 bases and J by 0 bases. Germline V lookup: CDR1 SGDLS, CDR2 YYNGEE. The CDR3, as DNA: TGTGCCAGCAGCACCAGGGATGGACAGGGGGCGATTCGCTCCTACAATGAGCAGTTCTTC. Its translation: CASSTRDGQGAIRSYNEQFF.

This clone appeared a few times. The rearrangement links TRBV25-1 to TRBJ2-3; D gene uncertain. V was cut by 1 base and J by 2 bases, with 7 bases left in between. This CDR3 contains 14 residues. CDR1 MGHDK and CDR2 SYGVNS come from the germline V gene. The CDR3 sequence is CASSEWAATDTQYF. The CDR3 nucleotides read TGTGCCAGCAGTGAATGGGCAGCCACAGATACGCAGTATTTT.

The rearrangement links TRBV11-3 to TRBJ1-1, with D perhaps TRBD1 (5 bases). V was shortened by 5 bases and J by 3 bases, with 13 bases between the two germline ends. CDR1 is SGHNT, CDR2 YENEEA, per germline. The CDR3 covers 14 residues. The CDR3 here is CASSPGQGHTEAFF. In nucleotides, the CDR3 is TGTGCCAGCAGCCCCGGTCAGGGTCACACTGAAGCTTTCTTT.

This clone was counted a single time. The chain carries TRBV6-5 and TRBJ2-1; TRBD2 agrees at 12 bases. Germline V CDR1 and CDR2: MNHEY, SVGAGI. This CDR3 comprises 15 residues. Trimming removed 10 bases from V and 3 bases from J; junction bases left unmatched: 7. As DNA, the CDR3 is TGTGCCATCCGACTAGCGGGAGTCTTCTACAATGAGCAGTTCTTC. Its protein is CAIRLAGVFYNEQFF.

The chain employs TRBV2 and TRBJ2-7; a weak D match, TRBD2 (5 bases). The V and J ends lost 5 bases and 0 bases respectively, with 8 bases between them. Looked up from germline, CDR1 is SNHLY and CDR2 is FYNNEI. The CDR3 covers 13 residues. Written as DNA, the CDR3 is TGTGCCAGCAGTAGGAGGCCCTCCTACGAGCAGTACGTC. Translating it yields CASSRRPSYEQYV.

The rearrangement joins TRBV4-2 to TRBJ1-1, with TRBD1 as a possible D gene (5 bases). The germline V gene encodes CDR1 LGHNA and CDR2 YNFKEQ. The CDR3 loop spans 14 amino acids. V was shortened by 1 base and J by 5 bases, with 11 bases between the two germline ends. The CDR3 DNA sequence: TGTGCCAGCAGCCAAGTTTATAAGGGGACTGAAGCTTTCTTT. Amino acids: CASSQVYKGTEAFF.